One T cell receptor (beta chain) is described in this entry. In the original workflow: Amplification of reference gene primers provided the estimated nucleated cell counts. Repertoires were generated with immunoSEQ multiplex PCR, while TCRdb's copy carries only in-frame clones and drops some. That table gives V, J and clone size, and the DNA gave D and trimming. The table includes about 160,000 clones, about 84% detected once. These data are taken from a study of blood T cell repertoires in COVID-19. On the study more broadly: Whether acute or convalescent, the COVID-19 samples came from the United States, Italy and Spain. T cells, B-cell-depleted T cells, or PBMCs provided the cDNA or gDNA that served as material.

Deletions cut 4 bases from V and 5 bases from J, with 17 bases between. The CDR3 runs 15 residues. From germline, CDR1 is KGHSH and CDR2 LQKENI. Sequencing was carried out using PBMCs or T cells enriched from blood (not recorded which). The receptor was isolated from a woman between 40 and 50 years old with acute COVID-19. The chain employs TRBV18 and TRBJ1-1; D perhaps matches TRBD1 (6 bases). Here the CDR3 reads CASSLGQTKMTEAFF. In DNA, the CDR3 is TGTGCCAGCTCACTCGGACAGACTAAGATGACTGAAGCTTTCTTT.